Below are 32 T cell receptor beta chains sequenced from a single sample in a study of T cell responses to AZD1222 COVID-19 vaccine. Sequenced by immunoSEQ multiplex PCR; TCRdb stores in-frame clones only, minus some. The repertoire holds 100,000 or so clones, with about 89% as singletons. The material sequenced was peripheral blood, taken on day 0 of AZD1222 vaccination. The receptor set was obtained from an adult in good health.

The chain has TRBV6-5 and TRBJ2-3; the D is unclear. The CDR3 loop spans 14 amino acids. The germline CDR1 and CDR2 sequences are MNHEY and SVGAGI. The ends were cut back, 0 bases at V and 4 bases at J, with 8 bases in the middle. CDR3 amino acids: CASSYSTAADTQYF. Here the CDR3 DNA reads TGTGCCAGCAGTTACTCAACCGCGGCAGATACGCAGTATTTT.

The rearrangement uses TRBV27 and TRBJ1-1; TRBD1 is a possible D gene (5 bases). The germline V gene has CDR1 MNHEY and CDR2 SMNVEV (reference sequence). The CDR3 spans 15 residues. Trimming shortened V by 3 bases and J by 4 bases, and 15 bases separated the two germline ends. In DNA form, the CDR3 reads TGTGCCAGCAGTTTGGCGGGACCGCTGAGCACTGAAGCTTTCTTT. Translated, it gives CASSLAGPLSTEAFF.

CDR3 coding DNA: TGTGCCAGTAGTATCGAGGCGCGTCAGCCCCAGCATTTT. Amino acids: CASSIEARQPQHF. J is TRBJ1-5 and V is TRBV19; D is unresolved. The ends were cut back, 3 bases at V and 6 bases at J, with 9 bases in the middle. The CDR3 length is 13 residues. The germline gives CDR1 LNHDA, CDR2 SQIVND (reference sequence). The variable domain in full, completed from reference TRBV19 and TRBJ1-5, reads DGGITQSPKYLFRKEGQNVTLSCEQNLNHDAMYWYRQDPGQGLRLIYYSQIVNDFQKGDIAEGYSVSREKKESFPLTVTSAQKNPTAFYLCASSIEARQPQHFGDGTRLSIL.

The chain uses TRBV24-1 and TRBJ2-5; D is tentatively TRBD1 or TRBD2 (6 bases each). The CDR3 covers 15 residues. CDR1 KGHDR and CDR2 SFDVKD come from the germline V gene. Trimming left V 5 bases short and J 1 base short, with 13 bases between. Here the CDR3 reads CATSGGASIQETQYF. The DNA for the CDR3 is TGTGCCACCAGTGGGGGGGCGAGTATCCAAGAGACCCAGTACTTC.

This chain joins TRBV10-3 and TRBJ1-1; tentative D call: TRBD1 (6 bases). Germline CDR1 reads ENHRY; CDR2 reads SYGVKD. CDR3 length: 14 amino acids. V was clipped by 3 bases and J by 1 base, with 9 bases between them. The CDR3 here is CAISEWGRNTEAFF. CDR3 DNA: TGTGCCATCAGTGAATGGGGGCGGAACACTGAAGCTTTCTTT.

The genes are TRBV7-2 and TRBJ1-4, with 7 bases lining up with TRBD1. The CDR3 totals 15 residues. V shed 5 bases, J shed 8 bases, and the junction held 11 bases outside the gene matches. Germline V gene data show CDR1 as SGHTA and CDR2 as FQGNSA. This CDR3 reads CASSPRQGGREKLFF. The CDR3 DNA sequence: TGTGCCAGCAGCCCCAGACAGGGAGGGAGGGAAAAACTGTTTTTT.

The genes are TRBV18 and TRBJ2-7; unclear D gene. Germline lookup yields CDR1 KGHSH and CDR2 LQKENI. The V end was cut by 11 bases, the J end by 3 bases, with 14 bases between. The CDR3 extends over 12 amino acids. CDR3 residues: CASTAPGYEQYF. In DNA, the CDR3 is TGTGCCTCCACCGCCCCAGGCTACGAGCAGTACTTC.

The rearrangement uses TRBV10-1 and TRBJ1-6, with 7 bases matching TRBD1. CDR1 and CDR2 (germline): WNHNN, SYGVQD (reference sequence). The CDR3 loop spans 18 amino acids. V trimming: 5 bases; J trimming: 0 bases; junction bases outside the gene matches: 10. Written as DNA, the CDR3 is TGCGCCAGCAGTAAAAACAGGGGTCCCAGCTCCTATAATTCACCCCTCCACTTT. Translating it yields CASSKNRGPSSYNSPLHF.

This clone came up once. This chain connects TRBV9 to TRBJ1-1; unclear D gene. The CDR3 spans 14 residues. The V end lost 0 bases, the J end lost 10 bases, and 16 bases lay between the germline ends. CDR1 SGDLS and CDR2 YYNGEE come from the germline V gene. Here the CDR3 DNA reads TGTGCCAGCAGCGTAGTTCCCACAGCCGGCGGAGCTTTCTTT. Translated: CASSVVPTAGGAFF.

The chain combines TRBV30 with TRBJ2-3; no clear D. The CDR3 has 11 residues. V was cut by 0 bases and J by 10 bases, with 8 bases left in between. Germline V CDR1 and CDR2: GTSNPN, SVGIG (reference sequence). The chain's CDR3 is CAWSVQWAQYF. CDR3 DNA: TGTGCCTGGAGTGTACAGTGGGCGCAGTATTTT. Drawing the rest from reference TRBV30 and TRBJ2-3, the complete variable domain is SQTIHQWPATLVQPVGSPLSLECTVEGTSNPNLYWYRQAAGRGLQLLFYSVGIGQISSEVPQNLSASRPQDRQFILSSKKLLLSDSGFYLCAWSVQWAQYFGPGTRLTVL.

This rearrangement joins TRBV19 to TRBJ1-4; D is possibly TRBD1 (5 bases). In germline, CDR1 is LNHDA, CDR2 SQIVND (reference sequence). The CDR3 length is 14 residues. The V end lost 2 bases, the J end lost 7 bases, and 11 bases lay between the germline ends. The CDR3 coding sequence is TGTGCCAGTAGTATATCCAGGGTGACTGAAAAACTGTTTTTT. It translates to CASSISRVTEKLFF.

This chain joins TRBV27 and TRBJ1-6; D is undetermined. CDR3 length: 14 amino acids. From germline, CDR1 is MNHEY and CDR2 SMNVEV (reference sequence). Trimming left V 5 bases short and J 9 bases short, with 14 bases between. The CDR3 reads CASSPADFASPLHF. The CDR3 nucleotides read TGTGCCAGCAGTCCCGCAGACTTCGCTTCACCCCTCCACTTT.

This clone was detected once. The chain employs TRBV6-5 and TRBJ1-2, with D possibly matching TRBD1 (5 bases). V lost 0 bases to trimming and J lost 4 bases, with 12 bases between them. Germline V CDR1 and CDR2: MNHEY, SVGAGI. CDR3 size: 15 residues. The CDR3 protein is CASSYSGRAGYGYTF. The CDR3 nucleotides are TGTGCCAGCAGTTACTCGGGCAGGGCAGGCTATGGCTACACCTTC.

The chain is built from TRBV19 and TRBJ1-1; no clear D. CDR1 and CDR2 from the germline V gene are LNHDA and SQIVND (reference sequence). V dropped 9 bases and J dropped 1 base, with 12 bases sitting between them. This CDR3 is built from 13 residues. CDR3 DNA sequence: TGTGCCAGCGTTCTAAGGGAGAACACTGAAGCTTTCTTT. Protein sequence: CASVLRENTEAFF.

CDR3 amino acids: CASSSFMSSYNEQFF. In nucleotides, the CDR3 is TGTGCCAGCAGTTCTTTCATGAGCTCCTACAATGAGCAGTTCTTC. V is TRBV6-5 and J is TRBJ2-1, with D uncertain. The CDR3 spans 15 residues. Per germline, CDR1 MNHEY and CDR2 SVGAGI. Trimming removed 4 bases from V and 0 bases from J, with 10 bases in between.

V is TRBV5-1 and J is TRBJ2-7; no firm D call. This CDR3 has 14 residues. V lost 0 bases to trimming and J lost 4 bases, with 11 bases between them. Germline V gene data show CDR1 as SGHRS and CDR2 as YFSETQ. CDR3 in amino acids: CASSLAAATYEQYF. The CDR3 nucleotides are TGCGCCAGCAGCTTGGCCGCGGCGACTTACGAGCAGTACTTC.

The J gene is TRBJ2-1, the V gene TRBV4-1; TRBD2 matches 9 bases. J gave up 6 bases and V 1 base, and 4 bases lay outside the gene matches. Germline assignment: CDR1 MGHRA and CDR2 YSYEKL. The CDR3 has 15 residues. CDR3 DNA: TGCGCCAGCAGCCAAGTGTGGACTAGCGTCAATGAGCAGTTCTTC. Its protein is CASSQVWTSVNEQFF.

The CDR3 is CATSSGDTTSSYEQYF. The CDR3 nucleotides read TGTGCCACCAGCAGCGGGGACACTACCTCCTCCTACGAGCAGTACTTC. The chain joins TRBV15 to TRBJ2-7; a weak D match, TRBD1 (6 bases). This CDR3 contains 16 residues. V lost 3 bases and J lost 0, with 15 bases in between. Per the germline V gene, CDR1 is LNHNV and CDR2 is YYDKDF (reference sequence). Looking up the rest from reference TRBV15 and TRBJ2-7 gives the full variable domain: DAMVIQNPRYQVTQFGKPVTLSCSQTLNHNVMYWYQQKSSQAPKLLFHYYDKDFNNEADTPDNFQSRRPNTSFCFLDIRSPGLGDTAMYLCATSSGDTTSSYEQYFGPGTRLTVT.

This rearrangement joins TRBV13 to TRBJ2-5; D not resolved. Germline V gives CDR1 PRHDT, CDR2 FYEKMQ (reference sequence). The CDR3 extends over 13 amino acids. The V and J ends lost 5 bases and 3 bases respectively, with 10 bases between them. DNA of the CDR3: TGTGCCAGCAGCACGCCCCTTAAAGAGACCCAGTACTTC. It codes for CASSTPLKETQYF.

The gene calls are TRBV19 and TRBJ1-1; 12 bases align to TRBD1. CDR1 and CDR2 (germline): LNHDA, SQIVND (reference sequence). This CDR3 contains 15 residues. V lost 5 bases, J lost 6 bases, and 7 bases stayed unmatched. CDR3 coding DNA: TGTGCCAGTAGTCCCCGGGGACAGGGGGCGGCTGAAGCTTTCTTT. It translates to CASSPRGQGAAEAFF.

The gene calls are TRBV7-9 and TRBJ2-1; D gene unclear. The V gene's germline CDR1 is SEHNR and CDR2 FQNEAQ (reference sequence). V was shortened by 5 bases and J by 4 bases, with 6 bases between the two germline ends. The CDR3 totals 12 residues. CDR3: CASSTRYNEQFF. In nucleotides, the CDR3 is TGTGCCAGCAGCACCCGTTACAATGAGCAGTTCTTC.

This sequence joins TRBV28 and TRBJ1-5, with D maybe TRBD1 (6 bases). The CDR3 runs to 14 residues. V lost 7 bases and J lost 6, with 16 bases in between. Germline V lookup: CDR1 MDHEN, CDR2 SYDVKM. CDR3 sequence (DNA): TGTGCCAGCAATGCCGGGGGGCCGGGTCAGCCCCAGCATTTT. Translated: CASNAGGPGQPQHF.

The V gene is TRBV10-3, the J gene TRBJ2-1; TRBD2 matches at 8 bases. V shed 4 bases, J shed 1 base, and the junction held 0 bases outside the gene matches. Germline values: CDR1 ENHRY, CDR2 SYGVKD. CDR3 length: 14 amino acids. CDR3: CAISAGGSYNEQFF. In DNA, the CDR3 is TGTGCCATCAGTGCGGGGGGGTCCTACAATGAGCAGTTCTTC.

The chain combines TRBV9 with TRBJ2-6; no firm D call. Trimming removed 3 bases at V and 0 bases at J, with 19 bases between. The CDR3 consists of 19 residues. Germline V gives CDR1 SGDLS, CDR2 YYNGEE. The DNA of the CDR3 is TGTGCCAGCAGCGCCCCTCAACCTGGTCGGGTCTCTGGGGCCAACGTCCTGACTTTC. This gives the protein CASSAPQPGRVSGANVLTF. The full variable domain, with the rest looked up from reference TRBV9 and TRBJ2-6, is DSGVTQTPKHLITATGQRVTLRCSPRSGDLSVYWYQQSLDQGLQFLIQYYNGEERAKGNILERFSAQQFPDLHSELNLSSLELGDSALYFCASSAPQPGRVSGANVLTFGAGSRLTVL.

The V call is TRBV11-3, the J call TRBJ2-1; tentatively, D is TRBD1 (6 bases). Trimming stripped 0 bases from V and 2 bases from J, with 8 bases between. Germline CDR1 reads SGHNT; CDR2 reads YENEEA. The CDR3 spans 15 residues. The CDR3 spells CASSLEGTPYNEQFF. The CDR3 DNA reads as TGTGCCAGCAGCTTAGAGGGGACACCCTACAATGAGCAGTTCTTC.

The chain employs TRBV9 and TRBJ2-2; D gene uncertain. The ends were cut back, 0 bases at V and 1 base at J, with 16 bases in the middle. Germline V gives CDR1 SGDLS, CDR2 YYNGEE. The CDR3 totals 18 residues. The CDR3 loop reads CASSVGLLWRKNTGELFF. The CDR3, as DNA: TGTGCCAGCAGCGTAGGTCTTCTTTGGCGGAAGAACACCGGGGAGCTGTTTTTT.

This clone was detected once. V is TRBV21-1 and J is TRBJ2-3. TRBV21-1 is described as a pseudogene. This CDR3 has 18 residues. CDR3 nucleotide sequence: TGTGCCAGCAGTAATAGATCCCCGGGACCAGTAGAGGGGGATACGCAGTATTTT. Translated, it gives CASSNRSPGPVEGDTQYF.

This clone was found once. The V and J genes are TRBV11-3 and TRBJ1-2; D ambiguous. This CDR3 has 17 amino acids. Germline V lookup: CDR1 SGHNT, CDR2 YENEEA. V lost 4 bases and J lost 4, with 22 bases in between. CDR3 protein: CASSSGLGPAKSYGYTF. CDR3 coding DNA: TGTGCCAGCAGCTCCGGTCTCGGGCCAGCCAAATCCTATGGCTACACCTTC. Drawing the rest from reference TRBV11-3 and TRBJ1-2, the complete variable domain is EAGVVQSPRYKIIEKKQPVAFWCNPISGHNTLYWYLQNLGQGPELLIRYENEEAVDDSQLPKDRFSAERLKGVDSTLKIQPAELGDSAVYLCASSSGLGPAKSYGYTFGSGTRLTVV.

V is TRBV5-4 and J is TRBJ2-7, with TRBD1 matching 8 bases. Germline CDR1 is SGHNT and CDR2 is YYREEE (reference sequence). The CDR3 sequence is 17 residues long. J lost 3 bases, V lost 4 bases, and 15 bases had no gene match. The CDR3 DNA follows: TGTGCCAGCAGCCCAGGGTCGACAGGGGACATATTCTACGAGCAGTACTTC. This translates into CASSPGSTGDIFYEQYF.

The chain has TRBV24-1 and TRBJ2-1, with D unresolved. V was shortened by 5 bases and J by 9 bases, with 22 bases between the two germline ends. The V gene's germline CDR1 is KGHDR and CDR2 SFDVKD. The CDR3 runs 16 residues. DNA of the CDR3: TGTGCCACCAGTGCTAGGCGGTCGACATATGGGTTTGAGCAGTTCTTC. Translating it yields CATSARRSTYGFEQFF.

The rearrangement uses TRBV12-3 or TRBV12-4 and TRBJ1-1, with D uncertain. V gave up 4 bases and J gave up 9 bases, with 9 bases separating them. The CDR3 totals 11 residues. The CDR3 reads CASSSPLKAFF. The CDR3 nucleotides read TGTGCCAGCAGTTCGCCGCTTAAAGCTTTCTTT.

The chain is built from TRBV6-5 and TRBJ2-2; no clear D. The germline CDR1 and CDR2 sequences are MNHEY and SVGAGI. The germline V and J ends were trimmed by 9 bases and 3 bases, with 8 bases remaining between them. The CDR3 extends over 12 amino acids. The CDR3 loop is CARERYTGELFF. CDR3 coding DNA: TGTGCCAGAGAAAGGTACACCGGGGAGCTGTTTTTT.